Shown below are 29 T cell receptor beta chains from a single sample sequenced in a study of cytomegalovirus exposure and HLA in healthy donors. The primer mix had 60 Vbeta and 13 Jbeta primers. The assay was immunoSEQ multiplex PCR, and TCRdb's table has in-frame clones only and misses some. The sample yields roughly 100,000 clones, around 75% seen once. Sequencing was done on a sample of PBMCs. The receptor source for this set is a man in his thirties or forties in good health and CMV-seronegative.

CDR3 region: CASSQEAGRIDNYGYTF. The CDR3 DNA reads TGTGCCAGCAGCCAAGAGGCGGGACGGATCGACAACTATGGCTACACCTTC. The chain joins TRBV5-4 to TRBJ1-2; a possible D gene is TRBD1 (5 bases). CDR1 is SGHNT, CDR2 YYREEE, per germline (reference sequence). The V end lost 4 bases, the J end lost 2 bases, and 21 bases lay between the germline ends. The CDR3 has 17 residues.

The gene calls are TRBV9 and TRBJ1-2; D is undetermined. The CDR3 runs 14 residues. Trimming stripped 0 bases from V and 7 bases from J, with 13 bases between. Germline lookup yields CDR1 SGDLS and CDR2 YYNGEE. CDR3 bases: TGTGCCAGCAGCGTAGATCCGGACTTGAGTGGCTACACCTTC. Residues: CASSVDPDLSGYTF.

This clone has only one observation. The genes are TRBV29-1 and TRBJ2-1; a weak D match, TRBD1 (5 bases). The germline V and J ends were trimmed by 3 bases and 6 bases, with 9 bases remaining between them. This CDR3 is 12 amino acids long. The germline CDR1 and CDR2 sequences are SQVTM and ANQGSEA. CDR3 sequence reads: CSVEKGANEQFF. CDR3 DNA: TGCAGCGTTGAGAAAGGGGCCAATGAGCAGTTCTTC.

This clone was picked up a small number of times. This chain uses TRBV10-3 with TRBJ2-1; 13 positions agree with TRBD2. The CDR3 has 14 residues. V lost 11 bases and J lost 5; bases outside the gene matches: 6. The germline V gene has CDR1 ENHRY and CDR2 SYGVKD. The CDR3 nucleotides read TGTGCCGCATCACTAGCGGGGGGGCACAATGAGCAGTTCTTC. It yields the protein CAASLAGGHNEQFF.

The V gene is TRBV29-1, the J gene TRBJ2-7; 9 nucleotides match TRBD1. There are 16 residues in the CDR3. V lost 1 base, J lost 7 bases, and 14 bases stayed unmatched. Germline V gene data show CDR1 as SQVTM and CDR2 as ANQGSEA. For the CDR3, the DNA is TGCAGCGTTGAAGGGGCCTCCGGGACAGGGACACAGGAGCAGTACTTC. This encodes CSVEGASGTGTQEQYF.

This sequence joins TRBV9 and TRBJ1-2; a possible D gene is TRBD1 (6 bases). V was trimmed by 3 bases and J by 1 base, leaving 16 bases between them. Germline-derived CDR1 and CDR2 are SGDLS and YYNGEE. This CDR3 has 16 amino acids. The CDR3 bases are TGTGCCAGCAGCGCCGATACAGGGTATCTTAACTATGGCTACACCTTC. The encoded protein is CASSADTGYLNYGYTF.

This clone was detected only once. The gene calls are TRBV7-2 and TRBJ2-1; 10 nucleotides match TRBD2. This CDR3 has 16 residues. Germline values: CDR1 SGHTA, CDR2 FQGNSA. Unmatched junction bases numbered 7, after V lost 4 bases and J lost 4 bases. This CDR3 reads CASSSPLAGLYNEQFF. The CDR3 coding sequence is TGTGCCAGCAGCTCTCCACTAGCGGGATTATACAATGAGCAGTTCTTC.

The chain links TRBV2 to TRBJ2-2, with 7 bases identical to TRBD1. Losses at the gene ends were 6 bases for V and 4 bases for J; bases not matched to a gene: 5. The V gene's germline CDR1 is SNHLY and CDR2 FYNNEI. The CDR3 consists of 14 residues. Written as DNA, the CDR3 is TGTGCCAGCAGGCCGGGACAGACCACCGGGGAGCTGTTTTTT. This encodes CASRPGQTTGELFF.

The V and J genes are TRBV4-1 and TRBJ2-3, with D possibly TRBD1 on 5 matching bases. The CDR3 sequence is 16 residues long. Trimming took 4 bases from V and 0 from J, leaving 14 bases between them. Germline V lookup: CDR1 MGHRA, CDR2 YSYEKL. The CDR3 region is CASSLPRGESTDTQYF. CDR3 in DNA: TGCGCCAGCAGCCTACCAAGGGGTGAAAGCACAGATACGCAGTATTTT.

The chain combines TRBV7-2 with TRBJ1-5; TRBD1 might be the D (6 bases). V was clipped by 0 bases and J by 4 bases, with 13 bases between them. Looked up from germline, CDR1 is SGHTA and CDR2 is FQGNSA. This CDR3 has 16 amino acids. Written as DNA, the CDR3 is TGTGCCAGCAGCTTAGCCATGACAGGTTCGAATCAGCCCCAGCATTTT. Translation gives CASSLAMTGSNQPQHF.

The V and J genes are TRBV5-4 and TRBJ2-3; D ambiguous. V dropped 10 bases and J dropped 2 bases, with 20 bases sitting between them. Germline CDR1 is SGHNT and CDR2 is YYREEE (reference sequence). The CDR3 length is 15 residues. This chain's CDR3 is CAFQAYAGNTDTQYF. Here the CDR3 DNA reads TGTGCCTTCCAAGCCTACGCAGGAAACACAGATACGCAGTATTTT.

J is TRBJ2-7 and V is TRBV7-6, with TRBD1 identical over 11 bases. V dropped 3 bases and J dropped 6; count of bases not matched to a gene: 4. Germline values: CDR1 SGHVS, CDR2 FNYEAQ. This CDR3 is 14 amino acids long. CDR3 nucleotide sequence: TGTGCCAGCAGCTTTTCCGGGACAGGGGGCGAGCAGTACTTC. This gives the protein CASSFSGTGGEQYF.

The chain has TRBV5-5 and TRBJ2-7; TRBD1 matches at 10 bases. This CDR3 contains 14 residues. The V and J ends lost 0 bases and 5 bases, in that order; junction bases with no gene match: 2. Germline CDR1 reads SGHKS; CDR2 reads YYEKEE (reference sequence). This chain's CDR3 is CASSLETGGDEQYF. The DNA of the CDR3 is TGTGCCAGCAGCTTGGAGACAGGGGGCGACGAGCAGTACTTC.

The V call is TRBV19, the J call TRBJ1-1; 7 bases match TRBD1. In germline, CDR1 is LNHDA, CDR2 SQIVND (reference sequence). The CDR3 covers 13 residues. V dropped 5 bases and J dropped 3; count of bases not matched to a gene: 3. The CDR3 DNA reads as TGTGCCAGTAGTCTGGGACAGCACACTGAAGCTTTCTTT. It translates to CASSLGQHTEAFF.

The chain links TRBV7-2 to TRBJ1-1; D gene ambiguous. The germline V gene encodes CDR1 SGHTA and CDR2 FQGNSA. The CDR3 totals 12 residues. The germline V and J ends were trimmed by 2 bases and 7 bases, with 8 bases remaining between them. CDR3 coding DNA: TGTGCCAGCAGCTTACTAGTGTATGAAGCTTTCTTT. Protein product: CASSLLVYEAFF.

The chain joins TRBV7-2 to TRBJ1-2; D may be TRBD1 (5 bases). The V gene lost 6 bases and the J gene lost 3 bases, with 11 bases spanning the gap. The V gene's germline CDR1 is SGHTA and CDR2 FQGNSA. The CDR3 spans 13 residues. The DNA of the CDR3 is TGTGCCAGCAGTCGCGACAGAGACTATGGCTACACCTTC. Its translation: CASSRDRDYGYTF.

The gene calls are TRBV7-2 and TRBJ2-5; D is unclear. CDR1 and CDR2 (germline): SGHTA, FQGNSA. There are 14 residues in the CDR3. The V gene lost 4 bases and the J gene lost 1 base, with 10 bases spanning the gap. CDR3 DNA sequence: TGTGCCAGCAGCTGGCGGCAACTCCAAGAGACCCAGTACTTC. Translated, it gives CASSWRQLQETQYF. Filled out from reference TRBV7-2 and TRBJ2-5, the complete variable domain reads GAGVSQSPSNKVTEKGKDVELRCDPISGHTALYWYRQSLGQGLEFLIYFQGNSAPDKSGLPSDRFSAERTGGSVSTLTIQRTQQEDSAVYLCASSWRQLQETQYFGPGTRLLVL.

The gene calls are TRBV6-5 and TRBJ2-5; D is perhaps TRBD2 (5 bases). Germline CDR1 reads MNHEY; CDR2 reads SVGAGI. CDR3 size: 13 residues. Trimming left V 4 bases short and J 5 bases short, with 11 bases between. CDR3 bases: TGTGCCAGCAGTTGGACTCATGCGGAGACCCAGTACTTC. Translating it yields CASSWTHAETQYF.

The chain's CDR3 is CASSLRGFEQYF. The CDR3 DNA reads TGTGCCAGCAGTTTACGGGGTTTCGAGCAGTACTTC. This chain uses TRBV6-5 with TRBJ2-7, with D perhaps matching TRBD2 (5 bases). V was shortened by 4 bases and J by 6 bases, with 10 bases between the two germline ends. The germline gives CDR1 MNHEY, CDR2 SVGAGI. The CDR3 contains 12 residues.

The J gene is TRBJ2-7, the V gene TRBV6-6; 8 nucleotides align to TRBD2. The trim removed 6 bases at V and 8 bases at J, leaving 12 bases unmatched. Per the germline V gene, CDR1 is MNHNY and CDR2 is SVGAGI (reference sequence). This CDR3 comprises 14 residues. The CDR3 nucleotides read TGTGCCAGCAGCGCCGGGACTAGGGCGGAACAGCAGTACTTC. This gives the protein CASSAGTRAEQQYF.

This clone came up a few times. The genes are TRBV29-1 and TRBJ2-1, with D perhaps TRBD1 (6 bases). This CDR3 is 14 amino acids long. Between the trimmed V and J ends, which lost 6 bases and 0 bases, there was a span of 12 bases. Germline loops: CDR1 SQVTM, CDR2 ANQGSEA. The CDR3 sequence: CSVPRQDSYNEQFF. The CDR3 coding sequence is TGCAGCGTCCCTAGACAGGACTCCTACAATGAGCAGTTCTTC.

The chain joins TRBV7-9 to TRBJ1-1; 7 bases match TRBD1. Trimming took 4 bases from V and 2 from J; bases not matched to a gene: 1. Germline V lookup: CDR1 SEHNR, CDR2 FQNEAQ (reference sequence). This CDR3 comprises 13 residues. The CDR3 reads CASSYRGNTEAFF. In DNA form, the CDR3 reads TGTGCCAGCAGCTACAGGGGTAACACTGAAGCTTTCTTT.

The chain links TRBV5-1 to TRBJ1-1; the D gene is possibly TRBD1 (5 bases). The CDR3 loop spans 13 amino acids. The V and J ends lost 2 bases and 5 bases respectively, with 10 bases between them. CDR1 and CDR2 (germline): SGHRS, YFSETQ. CDR3 bases: TGCGCCAGCAGCTTCCAGGGAAGGACTGAAGCTTTCTTT. It specifies CASSFQGRTEAFF. The full variable domain, in which reference TRBV5-1 and TRBJ1-1 provide the parts outside the CDR3, is KAGVTQTPRYLIKTRGQQVTLSCSPISGHRSVSWYQQTPGQGLQFLFEYFSETQRNKGNFPGRFSGRQFSNSRSEMNVSTLELGDSALYLCASSFQGRTEAFFGQGTRLTVV.

The chain employs TRBV4-1 and TRBJ1-1; 9 nucleotides match TRBD1. Per the germline V gene, CDR1 is MGHRA and CDR2 is YSYEKL. CDR3 length equals 16 residues. J gave up 2 bases and V 4 bases, and 8 bases lay outside the gene matches. The CDR3 loop is CASSPGQGTLNTEAFF. The CDR3 region has the DNA TGCGCCAGCAGCCCGGGACAGGGAACCCTAAACACTGAAGCTTTCTTT.

This chain uses TRBV5-1 with TRBJ2-3, with D perhaps matching TRBD1 (5 bases). Per the germline V gene, CDR1 is SGHRS and CDR2 is YFSETQ. Trimming shortened V by 0 bases and J by 5 bases, and 13 bases separated the two germline ends. This CDR3 region has 15 residues. The CDR3 sequence is CASSLGTGARDTQYF. CDR3 sequence (DNA): TGCGCCAGCAGCTTGGGTACAGGAGCAAGAGATACGCAGTATTTT.

The chain carries TRBV5-1 and TRBJ2-5, with D possibly TRBD1 on 6 matching bases. Germline-derived CDR1 and CDR2 are SGHRS and YFSETQ. This CDR3 spans 13 amino acids. Deletions cut 4 bases from V and 5 bases from J, with 12 bases between. The CDR3 nucleotides are TGCGCCAGCAGCACAGGGTCGGAGGAGACCCAGTACTTC. Protein sequence: CASSTGSEETQYF.

V usage is TRBV27 and J usage is TRBJ2-5; 7 bases fit TRBD1. Germline trimming cut 2 bases from V and 7 bases from J; bases unmatched to any gene: 10. This CDR3 contains 15 residues. Germline lookup yields CDR1 MNHEY and CDR2 SMNVEV (reference sequence). CDR3 DNA sequence: TGTGCCAGCAGTTTACGGGTTCAGGGGGTTTGGACCCAGTACTTC. Encoded protein: CASSLRVQGVWTQYF.

This chain uses TRBV7-2 with TRBJ2-1; D is perhaps TRBD2 (6 bases). The CDR3 loop spans 13 amino acids. The V gene lost 3 bases and the J gene lost 6 bases, with 9 bases spanning the gap. Germline V gene lookup returns CDR1 SGHTA and CDR2 FQGNSA. CDR3 loop: CASSFSGSNEQFF. In DNA, the CDR3 is TGTGCCAGCAGCTTTAGCGGCAGCAATGAGCAGTTCTTC.

The gene calls are TRBV29-1 and TRBJ1-2; TRBD1 might be the D (6 bases). The CDR3 consists of 13 residues. The V gene's germline CDR1 is SQVTM and CDR2 ANQGSEA. The germline V and J ends were trimmed by 7 bases and 4 bases, with 16 bases remaining between them. The CDR3 loop is CSAVDSSPYGYTF. The CDR3 bases are TGCAGCGCCGTGGACAGTTCACCCTATGGCTACACCTTC.